The 5 T cell receptor beta chains below were found in one sample sequenced in a study of blood T cell repertoires in COVID-19. Clones were sequenced by immunoSEQ multiplex PCR, and TCRdb holds only the in-frame ones, with some missing. The sample has 650,000 to 800,000 clones, about nine tenths seen once. The specimen was peripheral blood. These receptors all come from a woman under 30 with acute or convalescent COVID-19.

V is TRBV12-5 and J is TRBJ1-5; 7 bases fit TRBD1. Germline V gives CDR1 LGHNT, CDR2 FRNRAP. V was pared by 0 bases and J by 1 base, with 9 bases of the junction left unmatched. This CDR3 has 18 residues. CDR3 residues: CASGLVSPPGGSNQPQHF. The CDR3 DNA is TGTGCTAGTGGTTTGGTCTCCCCCCCAGGGGGAAGCAATCAGCCCCAGCATTTT.

The chain combines TRBV30 with TRBJ1-1; D uncertain. This CDR3 region has 13 residues. In germline, CDR1 is GTSNPN, CDR2 SVGIG (reference sequence). V was clipped by 3 bases and J by 7 bases, with 15 bases between them. CDR3 sequence reads: CAWSDWIYSEAFF. In DNA, the CDR3 is TGTGCCTGGAGCGATTGGATTTACAGTGAAGCTTTCTTT.

The chain has TRBV5-1 and TRBJ2-7; unclear D gene. This CDR3 region has 13 residues. With 1 base removed from V and 7 bases from J, the gap between germline ends came to 12 bases. The V gene's germline CDR1 is SGHRS and CDR2 YFSETQ. This chain's CDR3 is CASSLIPGSEQYF. In DNA, the CDR3 is TGCGCCAGCAGCTTGATACCGGGTTCGGAGCAGTACTTC. The entire variable domain, with the rest obtained from reference TRBV5-1 and TRBJ2-7, is as follows: KAGVTQTPRYLIKTRGQQVTLSCSPISGHRSVSWYQQTPGQGLQFLFEYFSETQRNKGNFPGRFSGRQFSNSRSEMNVSTLELGDSALYLCASSLIPGSEQYFGPGTRLTVT.

The chain employs TRBV24-1 and TRBJ1-2, with D unclear. The ends were cut back, 9 bases at V and 4 bases at J, with 14 bases in the middle. Germline V gene sequence: CDR1 KGHDR, CDR2 SFDVKD. The CDR3 length is 13 residues. CDR3 sequence: CATQPATSYGYTF. DNA for the CDR3: TGTGCCACCCAACCCGCCACAAGCTATGGCTACACCTTC.

The genes are TRBV20-1 and TRBJ2-2; no clear D gene. V lost 3 bases to trimming and J lost 5 bases, with 10 bases between them. The germline gives CDR1 DFQATT, CDR2 SNEGSKA (reference sequence). The CDR3 covers 13 residues. The DNA for the CDR3 is TGCAGTGCTAGTGGCCCTCAGACCGGGGAGCTGTTTTTT. Translated: CSASGPQTGELFF.